This passage covers 2 T cell receptor beta chains from one sample sequenced in a study of cytomegalovirus exposure and HLA in healthy donors. Amplification used 60 Vbeta primers and 13 Jbeta primers. Some clones are missing from TCRdb's copy, which holds only in-frame ones; the method was immunoSEQ multiplex PCR. The table includes approximately 160,000 clones, approximately 80% detected once. What was sequenced was PBMCs. All receptors derive from a man younger than 40 in good health and CMV-seropositive.

This clone occurred many times. The chain links TRBV2 to TRBJ1-1, with no clear D. The CDR3 covers 13 residues. Germline CDR1 reads SNHLY; CDR2 reads FYNNEI. Trimming cost V 6 bases and J 4 bases, with 12 bases left between them. CDR3 region: CASRIPTSTEAFF. The CDR3 region has the DNA TGTGCCAGCAGGATCCCGACAAGCACTGAAGCTTTCTTT.

This clone appeared a single time. The chain joins TRBV9 to TRBJ1-2; D not resolved. Germline V gene sequence: CDR1 SGDLS, CDR2 YYNGEE. V was trimmed by 0 bases and J by 2 bases, leaving 11 bases between them. The CDR3 sequence is 15 residues long. The CDR3 loop is CASSVGGELNYGYTF. CDR3 sequence (DNA): TGTGCCAGCAGCGTAGGTGGGGAGCTCAACTATGGCTACACCTTC. Full variable domain (remainder filled in from reference TRBV9 and TRBJ1-2): DSGVTQTPKHLITATGQRVTLRCSPRSGDLSVYWYQQSLDQGLQFLIQYYNGEERAKGNILERFSAQQFPDLHSELNLSSLELGDSALYFCASSVGGELNYGYTFGSGTRLTVV.